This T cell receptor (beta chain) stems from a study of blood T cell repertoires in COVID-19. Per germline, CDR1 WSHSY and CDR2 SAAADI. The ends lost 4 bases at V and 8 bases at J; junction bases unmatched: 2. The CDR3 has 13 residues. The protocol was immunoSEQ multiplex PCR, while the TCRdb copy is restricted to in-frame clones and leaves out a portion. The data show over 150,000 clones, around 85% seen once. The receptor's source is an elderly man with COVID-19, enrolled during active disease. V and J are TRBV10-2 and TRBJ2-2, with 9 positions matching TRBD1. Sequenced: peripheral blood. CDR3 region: CASSGQGVGELFF. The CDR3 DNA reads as TGCGCCAGCAGTGGACAGGGGGTAGGGGAGCTGTTTTTT.